This T cell receptor beta chain was sequenced in a study of T cell responses to AZD1222 COVID-19 vaccine. Points from the study as a whole: The donors showed a predominance of white British ancestry and of females, with possible underestimation of clonal diversity. Sampling that yielded the repertoires occurred only after the peak T cell response. Baseline antibody screening turned up just a handful of seropositive AZD1222 recipients. Distributed over spike, vaccine-associated CD4 TCRs predominated at 160-218 and 743-854.

The protocol was immunoSEQ multiplex PCR, while the TCRdb copy is restricted to in-frame clones and leaves out a portion. The data show about 180,000 clones, approximately 90% seen once. Germline CDR1 and CDR2: DFQATT and SNEGSKA (reference sequence). This CDR3 spans 11 amino acids. The V gene lost 6 bases and the J gene lost 2 bases, with 7 bases spanning the gap. This clone was seen just once. What it binds is unknown. The gene calls are TRBV20-1 and TRBJ1-2; D gene ambiguous. The specimen comprised peripheral blood, sampled on day 0 of AZD1222 vaccination. The sequence derives from an adult in good health. CDR3 protein: CSATDNYGYTF. In nucleotides, the CDR3 is TGCAGTGCCACGGACAACTATGGCTACACCTTC.